The 18 T cell receptor beta chains listed next were all sequenced from one sample in a study of T cells in Graves' hyperthyroidism and ophthalmopathy (dated by TCRdb to about 2019). Libraries were prepared through multiplex PCR. The run used an Illumina HiSeq 2000. The TCR beta CDR3 regions were amplified from RNA transcripts. A first-round RT-PCR of the TCR CDR3 used the HTBI primer set with the Qiagen OneStep RT-PCR kit. TCRdb passed the public sequencing reads through fastp at Q25 and MiXCR, retaining productive beta sequences. Under each unique CDR3 protein, matching rows form one entry showing the most common genes and DNA. The sample table shows about 700,000 distinct CDR3 sequences, and roughly 15% are seen once. The biggest ten clones account for 10% of the sample. The specimen sequenced was blood. Receptors were obtained from a woman between 18 and 30 years old with Graves' hyperthyroidism.

This clonotype was seen a handful of times. The J gene is TRBJ2-1, the V gene TRBV7-9; 12 positions match TRBD2. The trim removed 7 bases at V and 8 bases at J, leaving 6 bases unmatched. Germline V gives CDR1 SEHNR, CDR2 FQNEAQ (reference sequence). CDR3 size: 14 residues. The CDR3 DNA sequence: TGTGCCAGCACGCTAGCGGGAGGGGGCGATGAGCAGTTCTTC. Translated, it gives CASTLAGGGDEQFF.

The chain recombines TRBV27 with TRBJ2-7; D is uncertain. The V end lost 3 bases, the J end lost 2 bases, and 14 bases lay between the germline ends. Germline CDR1 MNHEY, CDR2 SMNVEV (reference sequence). The CDR3 extends over 15 amino acids. This chain's CDR3 is CASSFKGVRAYEQYF. CDR3 nucleotides: TGTGCCAGCAGTTTTAAAGGCGTCAGAGCCTACGAGCAGTACTTC.

This clonotype has at least ten counts. The chain has TRBV11-2 and TRBJ2-1, with 10 positions matching TRBD2. Unmatched junction bases numbered 2, after V lost 0 bases and J lost 3 bases. CDR3 length: 16 residues. Germline CDR1 reads SGHAT; CDR2 reads FQNNGV. The CDR3 spells CASSLELAGGYNEQFF. The DNA of the CDR3 is TGTGCCAGCAGCTTAGAGTTAGCGGGAGGCTACAATGAGCAGTTCTTC.

This clonotype was found many times. The V call is TRBV12-3 or TRBV12-4, the J call TRBJ2-7; 7 bases are a match to TRBD1. The CDR3 sequence is 15 residues long. Losses at the gene ends were 5 bases for V and 7 bases for J; bases not matched to a gene: 14. The CDR3 DNA reads TGTGCCAGCAGTCTCGATCCGGGACAGACCTCTGAGCAGTACTTC. Amino acids: CASSLDPGQTSEQYF.

This clonotype came up many times. V gene TRBV7-3 combines with J gene TRBJ2-3; 8 bases fit TRBD1. Germline V gene data show CDR1 as SGHTA and CDR2 as FQGTGA. The J segment lost 3 bases and the V segment lost 5 bases, leaving 4 bases of the junction unmatched. The CDR3 runs 14 residues. CDR3 nucleotides: TGTGCCAGCAGCACCGGACAGGGAACAGATACGCAGTATTTT. This translates into CASSTGQGTDTQYF.

Many counts were recorded for this clonotype. The chain carries TRBV28 and TRBJ1-2; D is uncertain. This CDR3 region has 18 residues. Looked up from germline, CDR1 is MDHEN and CDR2 is SYDVKM. Trimming took off 3 bases at V and 3 bases at J, with 23 bases between the two ends. CDR3 bases: TGTGCCAGCAGTTTTCTGGTGTTCCGGCGAAATAGGGACTATGGCTACACCTTC. Translating it yields CASSFLVFRRNRDYGYTF.

The table lists this clonotype with many counts. The chain is built from TRBV2 and TRBJ1-1, with a tentative D call TRBD1 (5 bases). This CDR3 is built from 15 residues. The V gene's germline CDR1 is SNHLY and CDR2 FYNNEI. Trimming shortened V by 6 bases and J by 1 base, and 15 bases separated the two germline ends. CDR3 in DNA: TGTGCCAGCAGAGGGGTCGGGGTGACGAACACTGAAGCTTTCTTT. It encodes CASRGVGVTNTEAFF.

At least ten counts were recorded for this clonotype. This chain connects TRBV6-5 to TRBJ2-1; 9 bases align to TRBD2. The CDR3 runs to 16 residues. V was clipped by 2 bases and J by 4 bases; unmatched bases: 6. Germline CDR1 is MNHEY and CDR2 is SVGAGI. CDR3 sequence: CASSYAGLAPYNEQFF. CDR3 DNA: TGTGCCAGCAGTTACGCTGGACTAGCGCCGTACAATGAGCAGTTCTTC.

The rearrangement links TRBV18 to TRBJ1-3; possibly TRBD1 for D (6 bases). Per the germline V gene, CDR1 is KGHSH and CDR2 is LQKENI. V was shortened by 4 bases and J by 4 bases, with 14 bases between the two germline ends. This CDR3 spans 15 amino acids. The CDR3 DNA sequence: TGTGCCAGCTCACAGACCGGGACACCGGGAAACACCATATATTTT. This sequence encodes CASSQTGTPGNTIYF.

This clonotype was counted only a few times. V and J are TRBV6-1 and TRBJ1-2, with D tentatively TRBD1 (5 bases). Germline V CDR1 and CDR2: MNHNS, SASEGT. Deletions cut 3 bases from V and 4 bases from J, with 15 bases between. This CDR3 has 15 residues. The CDR3 sequence is CASSDIFGAVYGYTF. The CDR3 region has the DNA TGTGCCAGCAGTGATATATTCGGGGCAGTCTATGGCTACACCTTC.

This clonotype turned up a few times. The chain links TRBV18 to TRBJ2-1; D possibly corresponds to TRBD2 (6 bases). Germline CDR1 and CDR2: KGHSH and LQKENI. This CDR3 is 15 amino acids long. V was pared by 4 bases and J by 3 bases, with 13 bases between. CDR3 DNA: TGTGCCAGCTCACGACTAGTGAGGGACTACAATGAGCAGTTCTTC. Residues: CASSRLVRDYNEQFF. Together with reference TRBV18 and TRBJ2-1, the CDR3 gives the full variable domain: NAGVMQNPRHLVRRRGQEARLRCSPMKGHSHVYWYRQLPEEGLKFMVYLQKENIIDESGMPKERFSAEFPKEGPSILRIQQVVRGDSAAYFCASSRLVRDYNEQFFGPGTRLTVL.

This clonotype appeared many times. The chain employs TRBV27 and TRBJ2-3; 7 bases line up with TRBD2. Germline trimming cut 6 bases from V and 2 bases from J; bases unmatched to any gene: 8. There are 15 residues in the CDR3. The V gene's germline CDR1 is MNHEY and CDR2 SMNVEV (reference sequence). DNA for the CDR3: TGTGCCAGCAGAGGACTAGAGTCCGTCACAGATACGCAGTATTTT. Amino acid sequence: CASRGLESVTDTQYF.

V usage is TRBV6-9 and J usage is TRBJ2-5; the D gene is possibly TRBD2 (7 bases). V gave up 2 bases and J gave up 4 bases, with 20 bases separating them. The length of the CDR3 is 17 residues. Germline V gene data show CDR1 as MNHGY and CDR2 as SVAAGI. The CDR3 DNA reads as TGTGCCAGCAGTTATATGTATATTGGGGGGGGCGCAGAGACCCAGTACTTC. Translation: CASSYMYIGGGAETQYF.

This clonotype came up a few times. The chain links TRBV20-1 to TRBJ2-6, with a weak D call TRBD2 (6 bases). The germline CDR1 and CDR2 sequences are DFQATT and SNEGSKA (reference sequence). The CDR3 length is 12 residues. The CDR3 DNA reads TGCATGGCGGGGTCTGGGGCCAACGTCCTGACTTTC. Residues: CMAGSGANVLTF.

The V gene is TRBV4-1, the J gene TRBJ2-6, with a weak D call TRBD1 (5 bases). Germline CDR1 and CDR2: MGHRA and YSYEKL. CDR3 length: 16 residues. V lost 3 bases and J lost 3, with 12 bases in between. The CDR3 sequence is CASSQQGTDGANVLTF. The CDR3 DNA reads TGCGCCAGCAGCCAGCAGGGAACAGATGGGGCCAACGTCCTGACTTTC.

V is TRBV19 and J is TRBJ2-1; 12 bases agree with TRBD2. The CDR3 spans 16 residues. After removal of 6 bases from V and 4 bases from J, the junction contained 7 bases not matched to a gene. The germline CDR1 and CDR2 sequences are LNHDA and SQIVND (reference sequence). The CDR3 DNA follows: TGTGCCAGTAGGCCCCTAGCGGGAGGGGGATACAATGAGCAGTTCTTC. Translation gives CASRPLAGGGYNEQFF.

This clonotype was counted ten times or more. The V gene is TRBV4-3, the J gene TRBJ1-2; TRBD1 matches at 10 bases. Per the germline V gene, CDR1 is LGHNA and CDR2 is YSLEER. V trimming: 4 bases; J trimming: 6 bases; junction bases outside the gene matches: 5. The length of the CDR3 is 14 residues. The CDR3 region is CASSPGTGAHGYTF. The CDR3 DNA sequence: TGCGCCAGCAGCCCCGGGACAGGGGCGCATGGCTACACCTTC.

This chain joins TRBV19 and TRBJ2-7; no firm D call. Per the germline V gene, CDR1 is LNHDA and CDR2 is SQIVND (reference sequence). The CDR3 covers 14 residues. Trimming removed 1 base at V and 7 bases at J, with 14 bases between. CDR3 sequence (DNA): TGTGCCAGTAGTATAGTGGGCGAGACTTGGGAGCAGTACTTC. Protein: CASSIVGETWEQYF.